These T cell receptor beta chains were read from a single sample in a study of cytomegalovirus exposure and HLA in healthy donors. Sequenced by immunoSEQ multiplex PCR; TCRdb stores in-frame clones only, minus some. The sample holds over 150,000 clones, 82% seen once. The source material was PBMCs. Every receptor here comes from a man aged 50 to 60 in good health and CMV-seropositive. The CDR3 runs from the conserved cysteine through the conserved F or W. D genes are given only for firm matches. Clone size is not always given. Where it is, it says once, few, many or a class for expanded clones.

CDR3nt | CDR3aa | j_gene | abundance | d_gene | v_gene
TGTGCCATCAGTGAAAGGGGACAGGGGAACTATGGCTACACCTTC | CAISERGQGNYGYTF | TRBJ1-2 | once | TRBD1 | TRBV10-3
TGTGCCAGCAGTTCACCAGGGGTCGATGAGCAGTTCTTC | CASSSPGVDEQFF | TRBJ2-1 | NA | NA | TRBV7-3
TGTGCCAGTAGTCCCTATCTGAGCGGAGGGGCAGATACGCAGTATTTT | CASSPYLSGGADTQYF | TRBJ2-3 | once | NA | TRBV19
TGTGCCAGCAGCTTGAAGGGGGCGGGAAACTATGGCTACACCTTC | CASSLKGAGNYGYTF | TRBJ1-2 | NA | TRBD1 | TRBV5-6
TGTGCCAGCAGCGCCCCCCTGGGGGGAAGCGCGAACACTGAAGCTTTCTTT | CASSAPLGGSANTEAFF | TRBJ1-1 | NA | NA | TRBV9
TGTGCCAGCAGCTTGGGGACAGGGGGCTCTGGAAACACCATATATTTT | CASSLGTGGSGNTIYF | TRBJ1-3 | NA | TRBD1 | TRBV5-8
TGTGCCAGCAGCCTGGGGACTAGCGGGTATATTTCAGCTGGGGCCAACGGCCTGACTTTC | CASSLGTSGYISAGANGLTF | TRBJ2-6 | NA | TRBD2 | TRBV7-6
TGTGCCAGCTCCCCTCGGGGAGAGCGGAGGATTGCTAATGAGCAGTTCTTC | CASSPRGERRIANEQFF | TRBJ2-1 | NA | NA | TRBV18
TGTGCCAGCAGCCTATCGGGGGGTCGGGAAGCTTTCTTT | CASSLSGGREAFF | TRBJ1-1 | NA | NA | TRBV7-9
TGTGCCAGCAGGCTCTTTCAGGGAAGAGATACTGAAGCTTTCTTT | CASRLFQGRDTEAFF | TRBJ1-1 | NA | NA | TRBV28
TGTTCCAGCAGCCTAGGACAGGGCGGTAGGGGCAATCAGCCCCAGCATTTT | CSSSLGQGGRGNQPQHF | TRBJ1-5 | once | TRBD1 | TRBV7-9
TGTGCCAGCAGTTTGGGACTAGCGGGGGGGCCGGGGACCCAGTACTTC | CASSLGLAGGPGTQYF | TRBJ2-5 | NA | TRBD2 | TRBV28
TGTGCCAGCAGTCGGGAGCCCCCCTACGAGCAGTACTTC | CASSREPPYEQYF | TRBJ2-7 | NA | NA | TRBV28
TGTGCTAGCAGCCCACAGGGAAACAATGAGCAGTTCTTC | CASSPQGNNEQFF | TRBJ2-1 | NA | NA | TRBV7-7
TGTGCCAGCAGTCCTGGGAAGGGGGTAACCGGGGAGCTGTTTTTT | CASSPGKGVTGELFF | TRBJ2-2 | NA | NA | TRBV6-6
TGCGCCAGCAGCCCCCAGGCGGGAGGGTTCACCGGGGAGCTGTTTTTT | CASSPQAGGFTGELFF | TRBJ2-2 | NA | TRBD2 | TRBV5-1
TGTGCCAGCAGTCTCAGGACTAGCGGGGATTACAATGAGCAGTTCTTC | CASSLRTSGDYNEQFF | TRBJ2-1 | NA | TRBD2 | TRBV28
TGTGCCAGCAGCACGGGACAGGGGTCCTACAATGAGCAGTTCTTC | CASSTGQGSYNEQFF | TRBJ2-1 | NA | TRBD1 | TRBV5-4
TGCGCCAGCAGCTTGGGACTAGCGGACACCGGGGAGCTGTTTTTT | CASSLGLADTGELFF | TRBJ2-2 | NA | TRBD2 | TRBV5-1
TGCGCCAGCAGTGAGCTGGGGAGCTCCTACGAGCAGTACTTC | CASSELGSSYEQYF | TRBJ2-7 | NA | NA | TRBV10-2
TGTGCCAGCAGCCGACAGGGGGCGCAAGATACGCAGTATTTT | CASSRQGAQDTQYF | TRBJ2-3 | NA | TRBD1 | TRBV6-1
TGTGCCAGCAGCCCTCAGGCTGCGGGGGGACAGTACCAAGAGACCCAGTACTTC | CASSPQAAGGQYQETQYF | TRBJ2-5 | NA | NA | TRBV9
TGTGCCAGCAAGCCGTGGGGGCAAACTGAAGCTTTCTTT | CASKPWGQTEAFF | TRBJ1-1 | NA | NA | TRBV6-5
TGTGCCAGCAGCCCCAGTCATAATTCACCCCTCCACTTT | CASSPSHNSPLHF | TRBJ1-6 | few | NA | TRBV14
TGTGCCAGCAGTTTAATTCCGACAGGGGCAGGGCTGGATACGCAGTATTTT | CASSLIPTGAGLDTQYF | TRBJ2-3 | NA | TRBD1 | TRBV27
TGTGCCAGCAGCGTAGGGGCTGGCGTCAGGGAAAAACTGTTTTTT | CASSVGAGVREKLFF | TRBJ1-4 | NA | NA | TRBV9
TGTGCCAGTAGTAGTCAGGGAACGAGCACAGATACGCAGTATTTT | CASSSQGTSTDTQYF | TRBJ2-3 | NA | NA | TRBV19
TGTGCCAGCAGCGCCAACTCCGGGACAGGGGGCTACACCTTC | CASSANSGTGGYTF | TRBJ1-2 | NA | TRBD1 | TRBV11-2
TGTGCCAGCTCACCATACGGTAGCCGGGAGGGACCCTACAATGAGCAGTTCTTC | CASSPYGSREGPYNEQFF | TRBJ2-1 | NA | TRBD2 | TRBV18
TGTGCCAGCAGCTCACAGAGCGGGGACACCGGGGAGCTGTTTTTT | CASSSQSGDTGELFF | TRBJ2-2 | few | TRBD2 | TRBV11-3
TGCGCCAGCAGCTTCGGACTAGTCTCAGATACGCAGTATTTT | CASSFGLVSDTQYF | TRBJ2-3 | NA | TRBD2 | TRBV5-1